This T cell receptor (beta chain) was retrieved from a study of patients and donors after allogeneic stem cell transplantation. This clonotype was picked up a small number of times. TCRdb analysed the RT-PCR reads with MiXCR anew, one entry per CDR3 protein. The sample contains 400,000 to 500,000 distinct CDR3 sequences, 16% of which appear only once. The CDR3 loop spans 17 amino acids. V gave up 0 bases and J gave up 6 bases; unmatched junction bases: 6. The germline gives CDR1 ENHRY, CDR2 SYGVKD. Sequenced: blood, either unsorted or a sorted T cell fraction (not recorded which). This TCR was sampled from a human donor who was either an allogeneic HSCT recipient or a stem cell or donor lymphocyte infusion donor (not recorded which). It is not recorded whose cells these are; they may come from a transplant donor. The chain joins TRBV10-3 to TRBJ2-2; 11 bases are a match to TRBD2. The CDR3, as DNA: TGTGCCATCAGTGAGTCCTCCGGGACTAGCGGCTCCGGGGAGCTGTTTTTT. Protein product: CAISESSGTSGSGELFF.